Listed below are T cell receptor beta chains from one sample, sequenced in a study of kidney transplant recipient with SARS-CoV-2 infection. In TCRdb, the reads were re-called with MiXCR into one record per CDR3 protein. The data show fewer than 250,000 distinct CDR3 sequences, 29% seen once. Sequenced here: a blood sample, sampled at baseline and between days 110 and 120 from a kidney transplant recipient. The receptors shown here come from a male patient aged 25-45 years who had COVID-19 and was a kidney transplant recipient. Some T cells could come from the graft donor. Each CDR3 is given with its conserved first and last residue. D genes are given only for firm matches. Part of the rows lack a size; the others show once, few, many or a class for expanded clones.

-	TRBJ2-3	TRBV21-1	17	many	CASRHNLATVMQDTQYF	TGTGCCAGCAGGCATAACTTAGCTACAGTCATGCAAGATACGCAGTATTTT
-	TRBJ1-2	TRBV7-2	17	many	CASSTNPRDGKTYGYTF	TGTGCCAGCAGCACCAATCCCAGAGACGGAAAGACCTATGGCTACACCTTC
TRBD1	TRBJ1-1	TRBV6-5	14	many	CASSENRQGIEAFF	TGTGCCAGCAGTGAGAACCGACAGGGGATTGAAGCTTTCTTT
-	TRBJ1-4	TRBV18	13	many	CASSPREGEKLFF	TGTGCCAGCTCACCACGAGAGGGAGAAAAACTGTTTTTT
-	TRBJ1-6	TRBV7-9	15	many	CASSLGTALKAPLHF	TGTGCCAGCAGCTTAGGGACAGCACTCAAAGCACCCCTCCACTTT
TRBD1	TRBJ1-2	TRBV4-3	17	many	CASSQETSWTGGYGYTF	TGCGCCAGCAGCCAAGAAACATCATGGACAGGAGGCTATGGCTACACCTTC
-	TRBJ1-1	TRBV6-2/TRBV6-3	14	many	CASSYGGRDTEAFF	TGTGCCAGCAGTTACGGGGGGCGAGACACTGAAGCTTTCTTT
TRBD1	TRBJ2-7	TRBV10-1	12	many	CASSPGGHEQYF	TGCGCCAGCAGCCCAGGGGGCCACGAGCAGTACTTC
TRBD2	TRBJ2-3	TRBV6-5	15	many	CASSYGTSGTDTQYF	TGTGCCAGCAGTTACGGGACTAGCGGCACAGATACGCAGTATTTT
TRBD2	TRBJ2-1	TRBV11-2	15	few	CASTQPGGSYNEQFF	TGTGCCAGCACCCAACCGGGAGGGTCCTACAATGAGCAGTTCTTC
-	TRBJ2-7	TRBV7-2	13	many	CASRPRYSYEQYF	TGTGCCAGCAGACCAAGGTATTCCTACGAGCAGTACTTC
-	TRBJ1-2	TRBV3-1	17	many	CASSSFYTLRKTYGYTF	TGTGCCAGCAGCAGCTTCTACACCCTTCGAAAGACCTATGGCTACACCTTC
-	TRBJ1-1	TRBV5-8	14	many	CASSPSVRATEAFF	TGTGCCAGCAGCCCCTCGGTCAGGGCCACTGAAGCTTTCTTT
TRBD2	TRBJ2-7	TRBV7-9	14	many	CASSLSGNSYEQYF	TGTGCCAGCAGCCTCAGCGGGAATTCCTACGAGCAGTACTTC
TRBD1	TRBJ2-5	TRBV5-1	14	-	CARSLPGGRETQYF	TGCGCCAGAAGCTTGCCAGGGGGCAGAGAGACCCAGTACTTC
-	TRBJ2-1	TRBV7-2	18	-	CASSTKLRDGSSYNEQFF	TGTGCCAGCAGCACAAAACTCCGGGACGGAAGCTCCTACAATGAGCAGTTCTTC
-	TRBJ1-1	TRBV3-1	17	many	CASSSGYPISIRTEAFF	TGTGCCAGCAGCAGTGGATATCCCATTTCAATTCGCACTGAAGCTTTCTTT
-	TRBJ1-2	TRBV12-3/TRBV12-4	17	many	CASSDRDTAGKTYGYTF	TGTGCCAGCAGTGATAGAGACACAGCAGGAAAGACCTATGGCTACACCTTC
-	TRBJ1-2	TRBV3-1	17	many	CASSDGYTLRKTYGYTF	TGTGCCAGCAGCGACGGGTACACCCTTCGAAAGACCTATGGCTACACCTTC
-	TRBJ2-7	TRBV2	14	many	CASRETGDSYEQYF	TGTGCCAGCAGGGAGACGGGCGACTCCTACGAGCAGTACTTC
-	TRBJ2-5	TRBV25-1	15	few	CASSAAGPRGETQYF	TGTGCCAGCAGTGCAGCGGGCCCTCGAGGGGAGACCCAGTACTTC
TRBD1	TRBJ2-2	TRBV7-3	17	many	CASSLMAGQGPTGELFF	TGTGCCAGCAGCTTAATGGCGGGACAGGGGCCCACCGGGGAGCTGTTTTTT
-	TRBJ2-1	TRBV7-9	18	many	CASSLGGGELSSYNEQFF	TGTGCCAGCAGCTTAGGGGGGGGCGAGCTGAGCTCCTACAATGAGCAGTTCTTC
-	TRBJ1-2	TRBV5-4	16	many	CASTVCVPGKTYGYTF	TGTGCCAGCACGGTTTGCGTACCAGGAAAGACCTATGGCTACACCTTC
-	TRBJ2-1	TRBV3-1	15	-	CASSLETRGNNEQFF	TGTGCCAGCAGCCTGGAGACTAGAGGAAACAATGAGCAGTTCTTC
-	TRBJ1-2	TRBV7-4	17	-	CASSRGYSARTTYGYTF	TGTGCCAGCAGCCGGGGTTATTCAGCTCGAACGACCTATGGCTACACCTTC
TRBD1	TRBJ1-3	TRBV7-3	13	many	CASSSTGADTIYF	TGTGCCAGCAGCTCGACAGGGGCGGACACCATATATTTT
-	TRBJ1-2	TRBV20-1	16	many	CSACRVLFRKTYGYTF	TGCAGTGCTTGCCGGGTGCTGTTTCGAAAGACCTATGGCTACACCTTC
-	TRBJ2-6	TRBV28	18	many	CASSSPGTGDPGANVLTF	TGTGCCAGCAGCTCCCCCGGGACGGGGGACCCTGGGGCCAACGTCCTGACTTTC
TRBD2	TRBJ2-1	TRBV5-5	16	few	CASSLGTSGSWDEQFF	TGTGCCAGCAGCTTGGGGACTAGCGGGAGTTGGGATGAGCAGTTCTTC
-	TRBJ1-2	TRBV3-1	17	-	CASSEALTLRKTYGYTF	TGTGCCAGCAGCGAGGCGCTCACCCTTCGAAAGACCTATGGCTACACCTTC
-	TRBJ2-6	TRBV5-1	15	few	CASSLEGWGANVLTF	TGCGCCAGCAGCTTGGAAGGGTGGGGGGCCAACGTCCTGACTTTC
-	TRBJ2-7	TRBV19	15	many	CASSTLRVPNSEQYF	TGTGCCAGTAGTACTCTCAGGGTTCCAAACTCGGAGCAGTACTTC
-	TRBJ1-3	TRBV4-2	16	many	CASSQVTLLIGNTIYF	TGTGCCAGCAGCCAAGTGACTCTTTTGATAGGAAACACCATATATTTT
-	TRBJ2-1	TRBV3-2	13	few	CASSQTLANEQFF	TGTGCCAGCAGCCAAACACTAGCGAATGAGCAGTTCTTC
-	TRBJ1-5	TRBV18	15	many	CASSGLGGRTQPQHF	TGTGCCAGCTCTGGCCTAGGGGGGAGAACTCAGCCCCAGCATTTT
-	TRBJ1-2	TRBV20-1	13	many	CSVTGLQGSGYTF	TGCAGTGTCACGGGACTCCAAGGAAGTGGCTACACCTTC
-	TRBJ2-5	TRBV29-1	14	-	CSSDYGTDQETQYF	TGCAGTTCTGATTACGGGACCGACCAAGAGACCCAGTACTTC
TRBD2	TRBJ2-2	TRBV19	16	-	CASSTGTSGRLRELFF	TGTGCCAGTAGTACCGGGACTAGCGGGAGGTTACGGGAGCTGTTTTTT
-	TRBJ1-1	TRBV5-4	13	few	CASSLTGRTEAFF	TGTGCCAGCAGCTTGACAGGGCGGACTGAAGCTTTCTTT
-	TRBJ2-7	TRBV6-6	12	many	CASSYGHYEQYF	TGTGCCAGCAGTTACGGTCACTACGAGCAGTACTTC
-	TRBJ1-2	TRBV4-1	16	many	CASSPQPGEDTYGYTF	TGCGCCAGCAGCCCCCAACCGGGCGAGGATACCTATGGCTACACCTTC